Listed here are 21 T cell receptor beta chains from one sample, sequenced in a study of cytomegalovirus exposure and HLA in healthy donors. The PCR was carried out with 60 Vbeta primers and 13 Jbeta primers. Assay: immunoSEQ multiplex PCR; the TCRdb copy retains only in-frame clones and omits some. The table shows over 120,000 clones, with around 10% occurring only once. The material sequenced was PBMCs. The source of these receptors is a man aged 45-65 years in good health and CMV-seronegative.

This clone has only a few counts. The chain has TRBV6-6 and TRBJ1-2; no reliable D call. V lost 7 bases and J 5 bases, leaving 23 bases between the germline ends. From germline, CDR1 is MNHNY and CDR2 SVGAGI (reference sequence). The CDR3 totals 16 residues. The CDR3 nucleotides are TGTGCCAGCACCACAACGGCGGGAGGACCCTCGTATGGCTACACCTTC. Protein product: CASTTTAGGPSYGYTF.

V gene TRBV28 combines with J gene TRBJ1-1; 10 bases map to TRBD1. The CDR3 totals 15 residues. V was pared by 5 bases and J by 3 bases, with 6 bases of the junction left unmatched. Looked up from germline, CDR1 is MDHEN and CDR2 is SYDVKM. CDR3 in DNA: TGTGCCAGCAGTACGCCGGGACAGGGGCACACTGAAGCTTTCTTT. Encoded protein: CASSTPGQGHTEAFF.

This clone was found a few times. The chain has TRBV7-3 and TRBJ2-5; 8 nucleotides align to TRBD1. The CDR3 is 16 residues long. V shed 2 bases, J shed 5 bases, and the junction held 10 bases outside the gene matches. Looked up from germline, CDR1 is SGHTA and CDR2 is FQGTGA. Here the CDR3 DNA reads TGTGCCAGCAGCTTACGGACAGGGCATCCCCAGGAGACCCAGTACTTC. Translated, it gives CASSLRTGHPQETQYF.

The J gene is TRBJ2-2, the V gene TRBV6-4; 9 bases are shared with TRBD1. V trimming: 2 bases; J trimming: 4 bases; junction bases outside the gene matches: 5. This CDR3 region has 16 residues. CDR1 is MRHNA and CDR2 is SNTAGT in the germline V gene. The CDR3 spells CASSDRTGVGTGELFF. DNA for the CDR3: TGTGCCAGCAGTGACCGGACAGGGGTGGGCACCGGGGAGCTGTTTTTT.

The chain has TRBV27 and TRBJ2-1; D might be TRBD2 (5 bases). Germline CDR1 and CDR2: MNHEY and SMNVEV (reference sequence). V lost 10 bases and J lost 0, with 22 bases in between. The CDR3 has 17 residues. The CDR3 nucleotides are TGTGCCACCCTCCGCGGAGGAAACCGCATCTCCTACAATGAGCAGTTCTTC. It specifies CATLRGGNRISYNEQFF.

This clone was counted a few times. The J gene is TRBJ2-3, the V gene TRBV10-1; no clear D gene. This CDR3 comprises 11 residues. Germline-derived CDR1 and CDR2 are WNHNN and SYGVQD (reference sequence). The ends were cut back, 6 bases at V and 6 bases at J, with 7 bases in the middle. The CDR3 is CASRAADTQYF. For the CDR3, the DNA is TGCGCCAGCAGGGCCGCCGATACGCAGTATTTT.

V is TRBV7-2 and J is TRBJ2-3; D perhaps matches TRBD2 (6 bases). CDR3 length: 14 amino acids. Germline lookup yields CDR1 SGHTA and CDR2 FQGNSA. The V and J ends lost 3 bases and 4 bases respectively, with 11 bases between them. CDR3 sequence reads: CASSFVDYSDTQYF. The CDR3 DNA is TGTGCCAGCAGCTTCGTGGACTACTCAGATACGCAGTATTTT.

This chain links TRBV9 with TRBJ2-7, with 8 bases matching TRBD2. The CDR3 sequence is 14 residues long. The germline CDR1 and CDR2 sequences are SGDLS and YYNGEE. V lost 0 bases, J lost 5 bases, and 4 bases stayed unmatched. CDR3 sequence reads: CASSVDGTSNEQYF. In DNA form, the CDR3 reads TGTGCCAGCAGCGTAGATGGGACTAGTAACGAGCAGTACTTC. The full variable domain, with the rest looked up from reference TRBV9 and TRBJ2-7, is DSGVTQTPKHLITATGQRVTLRCSPRSGDLSVYWYQQSLDQGLQFLIQYYNGEERAKGNILERFSAQQFPDLHSELNLSSLELGDSALYFCASSVDGTSNEQYFGPGTRLTVT.

The CDR3 protein is CASSWPRSNTGELFF. Written as DNA, the CDR3 is TGTGCCAGCAGCTGGCCCCGCTCGAACACCGGGGAGCTGTTTTTT. This chain uses TRBV7-9 with TRBJ2-2; no definite D call. The length of the CDR3 is 15 residues. Trimming removed 4 bases from V and 0 bases from J, with 9 bases in between. Germline assignment: CDR1 SEHNR and CDR2 FQNEAQ (reference sequence).

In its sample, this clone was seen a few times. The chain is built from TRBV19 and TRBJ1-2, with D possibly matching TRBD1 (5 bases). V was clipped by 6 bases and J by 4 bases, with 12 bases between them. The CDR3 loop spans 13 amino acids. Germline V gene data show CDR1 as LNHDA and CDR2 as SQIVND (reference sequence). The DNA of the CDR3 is TGTGCCAGTAGATTGTTAACAGGCTATGGCTACACCTTC. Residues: CASRLLTGYGYTF.

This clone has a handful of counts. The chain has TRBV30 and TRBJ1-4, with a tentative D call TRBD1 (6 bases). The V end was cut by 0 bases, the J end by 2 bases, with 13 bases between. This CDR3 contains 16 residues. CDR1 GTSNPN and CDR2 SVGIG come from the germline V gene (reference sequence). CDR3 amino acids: CAWSVKSRGTNEKLFF. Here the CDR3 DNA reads TGTGCCTGGAGTGTAAAGAGCAGGGGCACTAATGAAAAACTGTTTTTT.

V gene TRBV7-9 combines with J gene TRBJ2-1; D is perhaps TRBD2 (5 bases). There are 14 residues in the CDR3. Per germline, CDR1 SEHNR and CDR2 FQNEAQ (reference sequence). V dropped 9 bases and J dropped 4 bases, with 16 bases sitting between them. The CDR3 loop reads CAREEVVGYNEQFF. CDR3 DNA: TGTGCCAGGGAGGAGGTCGTAGGTTACAATGAGCAGTTCTTC.

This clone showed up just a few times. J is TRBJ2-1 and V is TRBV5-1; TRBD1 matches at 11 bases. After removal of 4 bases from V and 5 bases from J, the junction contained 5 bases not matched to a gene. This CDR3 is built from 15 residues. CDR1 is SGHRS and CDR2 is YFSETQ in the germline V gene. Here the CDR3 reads CASSGGQGAHNEQFF. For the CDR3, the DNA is TGCGCCAGCAGCGGCGGACAGGGGGCCCACAATGAGCAGTTCTTC.

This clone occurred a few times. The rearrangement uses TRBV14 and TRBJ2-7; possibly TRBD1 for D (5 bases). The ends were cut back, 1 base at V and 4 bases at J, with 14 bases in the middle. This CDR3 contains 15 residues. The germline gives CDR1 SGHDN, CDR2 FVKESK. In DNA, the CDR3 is TGTGCCAGCAGCCAAGTTCAGGGTACCCGATACGAGCAGTACTTC. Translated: CASSQVQGTRYEQYF.

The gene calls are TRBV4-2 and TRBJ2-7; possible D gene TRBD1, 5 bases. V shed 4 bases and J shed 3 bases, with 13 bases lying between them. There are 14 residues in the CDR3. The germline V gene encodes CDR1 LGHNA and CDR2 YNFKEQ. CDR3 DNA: TGTGCCAGCAGCCCCCTAGGGGCGAGCTACGAGCAGTACTTC. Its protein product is CASSPLGASYEQYF.

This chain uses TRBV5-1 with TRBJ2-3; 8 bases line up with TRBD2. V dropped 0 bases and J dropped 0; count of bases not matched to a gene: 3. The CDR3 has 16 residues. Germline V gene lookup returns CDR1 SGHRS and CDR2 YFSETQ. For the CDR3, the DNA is TGCGCCAGCAGCTTGGCTAGCGGGTTAAGCACAGATACGCAGTATTTT. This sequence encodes CASSLASGLSTDTQYF.

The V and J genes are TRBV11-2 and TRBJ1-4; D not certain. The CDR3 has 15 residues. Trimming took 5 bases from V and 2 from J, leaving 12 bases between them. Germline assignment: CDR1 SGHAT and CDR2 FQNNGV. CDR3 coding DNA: TGTGCCAGCAGCCTCGCGGGGTACACTAATGAAAAACTGTTTTTT. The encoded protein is CASSLAGYTNEKLFF.

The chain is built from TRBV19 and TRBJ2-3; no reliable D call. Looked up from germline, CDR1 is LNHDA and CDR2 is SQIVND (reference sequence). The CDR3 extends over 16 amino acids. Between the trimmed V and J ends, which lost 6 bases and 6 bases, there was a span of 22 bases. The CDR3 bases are TGTGCCAGTAGCCCCGTTTACGACTCCCCCTCGGATACGCAGTATTTT. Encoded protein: CASSPVYDSPSDTQYF.

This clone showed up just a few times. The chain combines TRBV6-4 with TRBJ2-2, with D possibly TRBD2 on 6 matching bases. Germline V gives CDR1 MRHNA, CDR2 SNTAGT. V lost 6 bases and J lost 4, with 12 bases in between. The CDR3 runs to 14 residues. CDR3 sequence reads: CASRLAQSTGELFF. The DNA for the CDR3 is TGTGCCAGCAGACTAGCTCAGAGCACCGGGGAGCTGTTTTTT.

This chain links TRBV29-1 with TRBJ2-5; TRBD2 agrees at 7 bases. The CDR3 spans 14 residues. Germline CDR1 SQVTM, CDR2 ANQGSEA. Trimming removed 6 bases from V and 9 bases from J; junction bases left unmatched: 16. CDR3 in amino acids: CSVFEAQGGWAQYF. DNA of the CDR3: TGCAGCGTCTTTGAGGCGCAGGGAGGGTGGGCCCAGTACTTC.

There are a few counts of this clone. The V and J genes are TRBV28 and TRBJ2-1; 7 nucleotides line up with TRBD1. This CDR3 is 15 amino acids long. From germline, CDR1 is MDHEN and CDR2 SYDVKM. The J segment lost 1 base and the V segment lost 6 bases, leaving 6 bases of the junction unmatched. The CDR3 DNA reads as TGTGCCAGCAGCCCCAGGGGGACGTCCTACAATGAGCAGTTCTTC. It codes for CASSPRGTSYNEQFF.